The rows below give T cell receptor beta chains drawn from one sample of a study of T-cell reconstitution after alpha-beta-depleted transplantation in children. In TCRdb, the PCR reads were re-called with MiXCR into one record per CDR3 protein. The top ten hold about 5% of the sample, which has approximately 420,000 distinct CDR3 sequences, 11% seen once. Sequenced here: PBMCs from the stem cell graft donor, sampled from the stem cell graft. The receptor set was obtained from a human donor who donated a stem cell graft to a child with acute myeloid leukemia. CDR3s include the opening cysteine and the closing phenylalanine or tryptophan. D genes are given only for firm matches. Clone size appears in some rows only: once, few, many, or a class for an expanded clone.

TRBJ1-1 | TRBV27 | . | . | CARERDRRAFF | TGTGCCAGGGAACGGGACCGACGGGCTTTCTTT
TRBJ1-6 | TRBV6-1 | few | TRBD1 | CATRVEDRGRNSPLHF | TGTGCCACCAGAGTGGAAGACAGGGGGCGAAATTCACCCCTCCACTTT
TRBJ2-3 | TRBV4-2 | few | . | CASSQRGSRGPSTDTQYF | TGTGCCAGCAGCCAGCGAGGGTCGCGGGGACCTAGCACAGATACGCAGTATTTT
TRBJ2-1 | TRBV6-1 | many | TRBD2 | CASTHRLNLAGVDNEQFF | TGTGCCAGCACCCACCGCCTGAATTTAGCGGGGGTTGACAATGAGCAGTTCTTC
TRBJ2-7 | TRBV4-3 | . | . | CASSQYSGSYEQYF | TGCGCTAGCAGCCAATACTCAGGTTCCTACGAGCAGTACTTC
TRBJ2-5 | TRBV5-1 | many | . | CASKLDSAQETQYF | TGCGCCAGCAAACTCGACAGTGCTCAAGAGACCCAGTACTTC
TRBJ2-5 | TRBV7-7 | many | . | CASSKGWPPETQYF | TGTGCTAGCAGCAAAGGCTGGCCGCCGGAGACCCAGTACTTC
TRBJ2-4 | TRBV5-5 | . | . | CASSYGGLGNIQYF | TGTGCCAGCAGCTACGGGGGGCTAGGCAACATTCAGTACTTC
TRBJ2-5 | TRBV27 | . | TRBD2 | CASSLTGWRGEETQYF | TGTGCCAGCAGTTTAACCGGGTGGCGGGGGGAAGAGACCCAGTACTTC
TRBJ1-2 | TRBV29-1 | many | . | CSALTYGDGYTF | TGCAGCGCCCTGACTTACGGGGACGGCTACACCTTC
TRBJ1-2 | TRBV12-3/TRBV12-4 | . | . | CASRTTVYGYTF | TGTGCCAGCAGGACGACAGTCTATGGCTACACCTTC
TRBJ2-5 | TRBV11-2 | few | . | CASSSRPGGQETQYF | TGTGCCAGCAGCTCGCGTCCCGGCGGACAAGAGACCCAGTACTTC
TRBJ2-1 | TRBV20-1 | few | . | CSAWTYNEQFF | TGCAGTGCTTGGACTTACAATGAGCAGTTCTTC
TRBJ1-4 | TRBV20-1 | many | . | CSARLPGRGEKLFF | TGCAGTGCCCGTCTTCCGGGTCGGGGAGAAAAACTGTTTTTT
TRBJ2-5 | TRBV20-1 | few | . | CSARDVNIETQYF | TGCAGTGCTAGAGATGTGAACATAGAGACCCAGTACTTC
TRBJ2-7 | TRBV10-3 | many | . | CAISARETVSYEQYF | TGTGCCATCAGTGCGCGTGAGACTGTTAGCTACGAGCAGTACTTC